The entry below describes one T cell receptor beta chain. Trimming removed 3 bases from V and 4 bases from J, with 7 bases in between. The CDR3 consists of 13 residues. Germline lookup yields CDR1 MGHRA and CDR2 YSYEKL. The data originate from a study of blood T cell repertoires in COVID-19. Study details: Specimens from acute and convalescent COVID-19 originated in the United States, Italy and Spain. T cells, B-cell-depleted T cells, or PBMCs supplied cDNA or gDNA.

In the original workflow: Amplification of reference gene primers provided the estimated nucleated cell counts. Method: immunoSEQ multiplex PCR; TCRdb's copy keeps in-frame clones and lacks some. V, J and clone size derive from that table, while D and trimming were established from the DNA sequence. The table lists under 120,000 clones, approximately 70% of them singletons, with approximately 6.3% in the top ten. The rearrangement links TRBV4-1 to TRBJ1-3; no definite D call. The material sequenced was peripheral blood. The TCR originated in an older man with acute or convalescent COVID-19. CDR3 in amino acids: CASSQGSGNTIYF. CDR3 nucleotide sequence: TGCGCCAGCAGCCAGGGCTCCGGAAACACCATATATTTT.